This TCR beta chain was sequenced in a study of T cells in Graves' hyperthyroidism and ophthalmopathy. For the study at large: The initial diagnosis was the point when peripheral blood was collected, ahead of any treatment. Study-wide points: Progression to ophthalmopathy was predicted a median of 6.5 months early.

The investigators amplified TCR beta CDR3 regions from RNA transcripts. A set of HTBI primers served as the primers for a first-round RT-PCR of the TCR CDR3. TCRdb recomputed calls from the multiplex PCR reads with MiXCR, one row per CDR3 protein. This sample carries roughly 640,000 distinct CDR3 sequences, approximately 15% of them seen once, and the ten largest clones take 3% to 4%. This clonotype has at least ten counts. Antigen: not known. The diagnostic basis comprised clinical symptoms, serum thyroxine and TRAb, thyroid ultrasound and orbital computed tomography. Fresh peripheral blood, 8 to 10 ml, was the source of the PBMCs. The CDR3 consists of 15 residues. J was trimmed by 12 bases and V by 6 bases; bases with no gene match: 15.

Sequencing input: blood. This sequence originates from a woman aged 40 to 50 with Graves' ophthalmopathy. V is TRBV12-3 or TRBV12-4 and J is TRBJ2-1; 9 positions match TRBD2. CDR3 in DNA: TGTGCCAGCAGGGTAACAGCGGGGGGCCTAGGCGGGCAGTTCTTC. Its translation: CASRVTAGGLGGQFF.